There are a few counts of the clone carrying this TCR beta chain. The use of a sample-barcoded 5' primer and a J-beta primer mix characterized a second PCR of roughly 6 to 11 cycles. TCRdb independently ran MiXCR on the 5' RACE reads; one entry per CDR3 protein. The data show 850,000 to 1,100,000 distinct CDR3 sequences, 35% to 45% seen once. The data are from a study of blood T cells in healthy people across ages. Germline assignment: CDR1 SEHNR and CDR2 FQNEAQ (reference sequence). CDR3 length: 15 amino acids. V was cut by 11 bases and J by 2 bases, with 20 bases left in between. This TCR came from a young man in good health. V usage is TRBV7-9 and J usage is TRBJ2-3; TRBD2 might be the D (7 bases). Sequenced sample: blood. The CDR3 sequence is CAGVGGPSFTDTQYF. Written as DNA, the CDR3 is TGTGCCGGGGTCGGGGGGCCCTCTTTCACAGATACGCAGTATTTT.